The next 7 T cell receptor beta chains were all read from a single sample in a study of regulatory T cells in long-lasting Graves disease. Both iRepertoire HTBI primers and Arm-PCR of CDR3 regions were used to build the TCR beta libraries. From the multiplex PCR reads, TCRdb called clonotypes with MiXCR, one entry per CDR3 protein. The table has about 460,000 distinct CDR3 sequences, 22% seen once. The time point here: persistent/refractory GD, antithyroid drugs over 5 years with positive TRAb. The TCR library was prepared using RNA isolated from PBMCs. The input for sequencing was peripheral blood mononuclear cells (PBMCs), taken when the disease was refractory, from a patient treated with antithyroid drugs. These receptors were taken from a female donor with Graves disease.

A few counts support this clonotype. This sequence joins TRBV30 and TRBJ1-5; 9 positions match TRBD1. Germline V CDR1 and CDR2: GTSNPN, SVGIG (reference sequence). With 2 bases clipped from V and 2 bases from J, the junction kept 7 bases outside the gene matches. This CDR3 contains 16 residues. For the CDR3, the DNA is TGTGCCTGGAGTACAGGGGGCGGTTTGGGCAATCAGCCCCAGCATTTT. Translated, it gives CAWSTGGGLGNQPQHF.

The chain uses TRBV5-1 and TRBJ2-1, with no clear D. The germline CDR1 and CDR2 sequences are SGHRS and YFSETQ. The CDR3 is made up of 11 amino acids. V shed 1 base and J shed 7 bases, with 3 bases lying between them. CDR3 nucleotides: TGCGCCAGCAGCTTGAGGAATGAGCAGTTCTTC. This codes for CASSLRNEQFF.

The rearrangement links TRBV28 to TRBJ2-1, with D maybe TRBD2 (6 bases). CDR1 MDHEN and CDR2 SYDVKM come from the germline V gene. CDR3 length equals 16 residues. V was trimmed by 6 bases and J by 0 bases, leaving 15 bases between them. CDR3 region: CASRGTSWSSYNEQFF. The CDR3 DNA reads TGTGCCAGCAGAGGGACTTCCTGGAGCTCCTACAATGAGCAGTTCTTC.

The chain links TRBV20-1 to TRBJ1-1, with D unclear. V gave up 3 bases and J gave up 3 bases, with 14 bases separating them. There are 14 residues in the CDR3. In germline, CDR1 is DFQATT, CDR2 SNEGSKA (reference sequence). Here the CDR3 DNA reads TGCAGTGCTAGGTTGAATGGTGTGGACACTGAAGCTTTCTTT. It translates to CSARLNGVDTEAFF.

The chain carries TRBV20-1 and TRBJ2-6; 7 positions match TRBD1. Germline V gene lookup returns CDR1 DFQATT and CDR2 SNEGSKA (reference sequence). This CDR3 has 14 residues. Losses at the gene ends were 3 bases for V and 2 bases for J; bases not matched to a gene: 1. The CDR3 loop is CSARTGTGANVLTF. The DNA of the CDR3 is TGCAGTGCTAGGACAGGGACTGGGGCCAACGTCCTGACTTTC.

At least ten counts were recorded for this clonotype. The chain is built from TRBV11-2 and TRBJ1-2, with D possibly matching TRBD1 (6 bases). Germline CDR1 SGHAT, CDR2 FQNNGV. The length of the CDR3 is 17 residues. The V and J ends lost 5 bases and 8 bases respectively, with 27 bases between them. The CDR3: CASSNRPTGAELRGYTF. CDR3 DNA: TGTGCCAGCAGCAACCGACCGACAGGAGCAGAACTGAGGGGCTACACCTTC.

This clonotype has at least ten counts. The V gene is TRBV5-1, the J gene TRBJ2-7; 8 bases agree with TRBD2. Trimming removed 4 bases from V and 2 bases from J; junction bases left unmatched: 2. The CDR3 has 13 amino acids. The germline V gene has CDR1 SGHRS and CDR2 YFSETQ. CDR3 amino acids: CASSRGGAYEQYF. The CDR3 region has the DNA TGCGCCAGCAGCCGGGGGGGAGCCTACGAGCAGTACTTC. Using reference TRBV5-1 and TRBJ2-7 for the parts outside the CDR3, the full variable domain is KAGVTQTPRYLIKTRGQQVTLSCSPISGHRSVSWYQQTPGQGLQFLFEYFSETQRNKGNFPGRFSGRQFSNSRSEMNVSTLELGDSALYLCASSRGGAYEQYFGPGTRLTVT.